These 22 T cell receptor beta chains share one sample of origin, sequenced in a study of OX40 agonist ivuxolimab in advanced cancers. Assay: immunoSEQ multiplex PCR; the TCRdb copy retains only in-frame clones and omits some. The table includes under 50,000 clones, 60% to 80% detected once. The input for sequencing was CD4+ or CD8+ T cells sorted from blood, taken in a trial of the OX40 agonist ivuxolimab. The source is an adult with an advanced solid tumor such as melanoma, head and neck, liver or kidney cancer.

This rearrangement joins TRBV7-7 to TRBJ2-2; a possible D gene is TRBD2 (5 bases). There are 16 residues in the CDR3. V was shortened by 3 bases and J by 1 base, with 12 bases between the two germline ends. CDR1 SSHAT and CDR2 FNYEAQ come from the germline V gene (reference sequence). This CDR3 is CASSLFSGKNTGELFF. In DNA, the CDR3 is TGTGCCAGCAGCTTGTTCTCCGGGAAGAACACCGGGGAGCTGTTTTTT.

The chain uses TRBV5-1 and TRBJ2-5, with 15 positions matching TRBD2. The V gene's germline CDR1 is SGHRS and CDR2 YFSETQ. V dropped 3 bases and J dropped 5; count of bases not matched to a gene: 2. The CDR3 loop spans 15 amino acids. CDR3 amino acids: CASSWTSGRGETQYF. The CDR3 DNA sequence: TGCGCCAGCAGCTGGACTAGCGGGAGGGGGGAGACCCAGTACTTC.

The chain uses TRBV23-1 and TRBJ1-5; D is unresolved. TRBV23-1 is annotated as an ORF whose role is uncertain. V lost 2 bases and J lost 2, with 19 bases in between. The CDR3 has 18 residues. For the CDR3, the DNA is TGCGCCAGCAGTCAACGCCGGGCCAGGATAGAGGGCAATCAGCCCCAGCATTTT. Translated, it gives CASSQRRARIEGNQPQHF.

V usage is TRBV6-5 and J usage is TRBJ1-4; D is unresolved. This CDR3 comprises 16 residues. The V and J ends lost 1 base and 4 bases respectively, with 13 bases between them. Looked up from germline, CDR1 is MNHEY and CDR2 is SVGAGI. DNA of the CDR3: TGTGCCAGCAGTTACTTCCCTCGGAGTAATAATGAAAAACTGTTTTTT. Protein product: CASSYFPRSNNEKLFF.

In this sample, this clone turned up once. The rearrangement uses TRBV30 and TRBJ1-4; 7 bases are a match to TRBD1. Germline trimming cut 3 bases from V and 5 bases from J; bases unmatched to any gene: 6. Germline assignment: CDR1 GTSNPN and CDR2 SVGIG (reference sequence). The CDR3 loop spans 14 amino acids. In DNA, the CDR3 is TGTGCCTGGAGACAGGGGTGGGGAAATGAAAAACTGTTTTTT. It yields the protein CAWRQGWGNEKLFF.

CDR3 coding DNA: TGTGCCAGCGTTGATCACACTGAAGCTTTCTTT. Encoded protein: CASVDHTEAFF. This chain uses TRBV5-6 with TRBJ1-1; D gene uncertain. V dropped 7 bases and J dropped 3 bases, with 7 bases sitting between them. The CDR3 contains 11 residues. CDR1 SGHDT and CDR2 YYEEEE come from the germline V gene.

This clone was recorded a few times. The genes are TRBV6-1 and TRBJ1-1; weak D call: TRBD1 (6 bases). The CDR3 loop spans 13 amino acids. Looked up from germline, CDR1 is MNHNS and CDR2 is SASEGT. With 6 bases removed from V and 7 bases from J, the gap between germline ends came to 15 bases. CDR3 sequence: CASRENRGGEAFF. The CDR3 nucleotides read TGTGCCAGCAGAGAGAATAGGGGGGGTGAAGCTTTCTTT.

The genes are TRBV5-4 and TRBJ2-1; 9 bases match TRBD2. The CDR3 totals 14 residues. V shed 7 bases and J 12 bases; nucleotides not matched to a gene: 14. Germline assignment: CDR1 SGHNT and CDR2 YYREEE (reference sequence). The chain's CDR3 is CASGREGTGLGQFF. The CDR3 nucleotides read TGTGCCAGCGGGCGGGAGGGCACTGGATTAGGGCAGTTCTTC. The variable domain in full, with the rest retrieved from reference TRBV5-4 and TRBJ2-1, is ETGVTQSPTHLIKTRGQQVTLRCSSQSGHNTVSWYQQALGQGPQFIFQYYREEENGRGNFPPRFSGLQFPNYSSELNVNALELDDSALYLCASGREGTGLGQFFGPGTRLTVL.

J is TRBJ1-1 and V is TRBV18; D not resolved. Germline CDR1 is KGHSH and CDR2 is LQKENI. Trimming took off 3 bases at V and 1 base at J, with 9 bases between the two ends. The CDR3 sequence is 14 residues long. The CDR3 here is CASSPTSRNTEAFF. CDR3 nucleotide sequence: TGTGCCAGCTCACCCACCTCGAGGAACACTGAAGCTTTCTTT.

This chain joins TRBV7-9 and TRBJ1-4, with a weak D call TRBD1 (6 bases). The germline gives CDR1 SEHNR, CDR2 FQNEAQ (reference sequence). The CDR3 is made up of 14 amino acids. The V gene lost 1 base and the J gene lost 5 bases, with 8 bases spanning the gap. Here the CDR3 DNA reads TGTGCCAGCAGCTTAGACAGGGTAAATGAAAAACTGTTTTTT. This sequence encodes CASSLDRVNEKLFF.

This clone was counted a few times. The chain carries TRBV4-3 and TRBJ2-3; TRBD2 matches at 11 bases. V lost 4 bases, J lost 6 bases, and 6 bases stayed unmatched. The germline gives CDR1 LGHNA, CDR2 YSLEER. This CDR3 has 15 amino acids. In nucleotides, the CDR3 is TGCGCCAGCAGCCCATTAGCGGGAGGGCCGGATACGCAGTATTTT. As protein: CASSPLAGGPDTQYF.

The CDR3 protein is CASSLDRGNQPQHF. CDR3 nucleotides: TGTGCCAGCAGCTTAGACAGGGGGAATCAGCCCCAGCATTTT. The chain uses TRBV7-2 and TRBJ1-5; the match to TRBD1 covers 8 bases. Germline values: CDR1 SGHTA, CDR2 FQGNSA. The V and J ends lost 1 base and 4 bases, in that order; junction bases with no gene match: 0. CDR3 length equals 14 residues.

This clone was seen a single time. This chain uses TRBV7-2 with TRBJ2-1, with 8 nucleotides matching TRBD2. The V and J ends lost 5 bases and 6 bases, in that order; junction bases with no gene match: 9. CDR1 SGHTA and CDR2 FQGNSA come from the germline V gene. This CDR3 is built from 15 residues. The CDR3 region has the DNA TGTGCCAGCAGCCGGGGGGGCGGCTCTAGCAATGAGCAGTTCTTC. It yields the protein CASSRGGGSSNEQFF.

The chain joins TRBV5-6 to TRBJ2-7, with no clear D. Trimming pared 3 bases from V and 0 bases from J, leaving 10 bases between. In germline, CDR1 is SGHDT, CDR2 YYEEEE. The CDR3 consists of 14 residues. CDR3 in amino acids: CASSSVRSSYEQYF. DNA of the CDR3: TGTGCCAGCAGCTCAGTTAGGAGCTCCTACGAGCAGTACTTC.

V usage is TRBV7-9 and J usage is TRBJ2-1; 8 nucleotides agree with TRBD2. V shed 4 bases and J 8 bases; nucleotides not matched to a gene: 13. The germline V gene has CDR1 SEHNR and CDR2 FQNEAQ (reference sequence). This CDR3 is 16 amino acids long. CDR3 loop: CASSSLGEREFHEQFF. The CDR3 DNA follows: TGTGCCAGCAGCTCCCTCGGGGAGCGGGAGTTCCATGAGCAGTTCTTC.

The table lists this clone with a count of one. The gene calls are TRBV5-6 and TRBJ2-7; D unclear. Looked up from germline, CDR1 is SGHDT and CDR2 is YYEEEE. Between the trimmed V and J ends, which lost 3 bases and 4 bases, there was a span of 14 bases. This CDR3 has 14 residues. The CDR3 is CASSSPGGGYEQYF. The CDR3 bases are TGTGCCAGCAGCTCCCCGGGCGGTGGGTACGAGCAGTACTTC.

This clone has only one observation. The V call is TRBV5-8, the J call TRBJ1-1, with TRBD1 identical over 7 bases. CDR1 is SGHTS, CDR2 YDEGEE, per germline. Losses at the gene ends were 6 bases for V and 0 bases for J; bases not matched to a gene: 5. This CDR3 region has 14 residues. For the CDR3, the DNA is TGTGCCAGCACACCGACAGGGTTGAACACTGAAGCTTTCTTT. Protein: CASTPTGLNTEAFF. Looking up the rest from reference TRBV5-8 and TRBJ1-1 gives the full variable domain: EAGVTQSPTHLIKTRGQQATLRCSPISGHTSVYWYQQALGLGLQFLLWYDEGEERNRGNFPPRFSGRQFPNYSSELNVNALELEDSALYLCASTPTGLNTEAFFGQGTRLTVV.

With regard to this clone: One junction end disagrees with the germline gene, perhaps due to a read error. This chain uses TRBV7-8 with TRBJ1-1, with D possibly TRBD1 on 5 matching bases. This CDR3 is built from 14 residues. Germline loops: CDR1 SGHVS, CDR2 FQNEAQ. CDR3 in DNA: TGCGCCAGCAGCCAGTTCCCAGGGTACACTGAAGCTTTCTTT. It encodes CASSQFPGYTEAFF.

The chain recombines TRBV28 with TRBJ1-2; D gene ambiguous. The germline CDR1 and CDR2 sequences are MDHEN and SYDVKM. Trimming shortened V by 6 bases and J by 4 bases, and 12 bases separated the two germline ends. This CDR3 contains 13 residues. The CDR3 DNA is TGTGCCAGCAGCCCGCGGGCTAGCTATGGCTACACCTTC. Protein sequence: CASSPRASYGYTF.

The V and J genes are TRBV4-3 and TRBJ1-2; D is unresolved. This CDR3 has 13 residues. CDR1 is LGHNA, CDR2 YSLEER, per germline. Deletions cut 2 bases from V and 8 bases from J, with 12 bases between. The CDR3, as DNA: TGCGCCAGCAGCCAACATTCCGGTGGGGGCTACACCTTC. It specifies CASSQHSGGGYTF.

The rearrangement joins TRBV7-2 to TRBJ2-7; 9 bases fit TRBD2. V shed 1 base and J 6 bases; nucleotides not matched to a gene: 10. CDR3 length: 16 amino acids. In germline, CDR1 is SGHTA, CDR2 FQGNSA. The CDR3 loop is CASSLVPSGTTREQYF. CDR3 nucleotide sequence: TGTGCCAGCAGCTTAGTCCCTAGCGGGACCACTCGCGAGCAGTACTTC.

The chain carries TRBV5-1 and TRBJ1-2; D remains unclear. Trimming left V 5 bases short and J 1 base short, with 15 bases between. CDR1 is SGHRS and CDR2 is YFSETQ in the germline V gene. This CDR3 is built from 15 residues. DNA for the CDR3: TGCGCCAGCAGGGGATGGGAGCAGGATAACTATGGCTACACCTTC. Translation: CASRGWEQDNYGYTF.